A single sample gave rise to the 12 T cell receptor beta chains below, sequenced in a study of CD8 T cells in Susac syndrome. The RNA, 0.5 to 1 ug, was put through reverse transcription using random hexamers. TCRdb re-called the immunoSEQ multiplex PCR reads with MiXCR, one entry per CDR3 protein. Among 95,000 to 150,000 distinct CDR3 sequences listed, over 90% were seen once. Sequencing input: CD8+ T cells from PBMCs. All receptors come from a human donor with Susac syndrome.

V usage is TRBV5-6 and J usage is TRBJ1-4; D possibly corresponds to TRBD1 (6 bases). V was clipped by 3 bases and J by 7 bases, with 19 bases between them. The germline gives CDR1 SGHDT, CDR2 YYEEEE. This CDR3 spans 16 amino acids. CDR3 sequence reads: CASSSDRRGFREKLFF. CDR3 sequence (DNA): TGTGCCAGCAGCTCTGACAGGAGGGGGTTTCGTGAAAAACTGTTTTTT.

The chain is built from TRBV18 and TRBJ2-1, with 9 bases aligning to TRBD1. The V gene end was trimmed by 3 bases and the J gene end by 5 bases; junction bases not matched to a gene: 5. The CDR3 consists of 15 residues. The germline CDR1 and CDR2 sequences are KGHSH and LQKENI. CDR3 sequence: CASSPGTGIDNEQFF. DNA of the CDR3: TGTGCCAGCTCACCTGGGACAGGGATCGACAATGAGCAGTTCTTC.

J is TRBJ2-3 and V is TRBV9; D may be TRBD1 or TRBD2 (5 bases each). CDR3 length: 13 amino acids. Germline V lookup: CDR1 SGDLS, CDR2 YYNGEE. Trimming shortened V by 0 bases and J by 4 bases, and 6 bases separated the two germline ends. The CDR3 spells CASSVVGADTQYF. The CDR3 DNA follows: TGTGCCAGCAGCGTAGTGGGGGCAGATACGCAGTATTTT.

This rearrangement joins TRBV9 to TRBJ1-4; 8 bases are a match to TRBD1. The J segment lost 6 bases and the V segment lost 7 bases, leaving 11 bases of the junction unmatched. The CDR3 extends over 15 amino acids. CDR1 and CDR2 (germline): SGDLS, YYNGEE. CDR3 nucleotides: TGTGCCAGCCTACGGGAGGGACAGGAGGATGAAAAACTGTTTTTT. It translates to CASLREGQEDEKLFF. Looking up the rest from reference TRBV9 and TRBJ1-4 gives the full variable domain: DSGVTQTPKHLITATGQRVTLRCSPRSGDLSVYWYQQSLDQGLQFLIQYYNGEERAKGNILERFSAQQFPDLHSELNLSSLELGDSALYFCASLREGQEDEKLFFGSGTQLSVL.

V usage is TRBV3-1 and J usage is TRBJ1-5, with 7 bases fitting TRBD1. CDR3 length equals 15 residues. Germline CDR1 LGHDT, CDR2 YNNKEL (reference sequence). After removal of 0 bases from V and 7 bases from J, the junction contained 6 bases not matched to a gene. This CDR3 is CASSQDLTGSQPQHF. CDR3 nucleotides: TGTGCCAGCAGCCAAGATCTGACAGGGAGCCAGCCCCAGCATTTT.

V and J are TRBV9 and TRBJ2-7, with 8 bases that match TRBD2. Germline assignment: CDR1 SGDLS and CDR2 YYNGEE. V lost 4 bases to trimming and J lost 7 bases; unmatched junction nucleotides: 16. The CDR3 consists of 16 residues. Here the CDR3 DNA reads TGTGCCAGCAGCTCCTATAGCGGGGAGCACCCTACGGAGCAGTACTTC. Residues: CASSSYSGEHPTEQYF.

The chain uses TRBV30 and TRBJ2-3, with D uncertain. V lost 1 base and J lost 4, with 12 bases in between. The CDR3 contains 14 residues. Per germline, CDR1 GTSNPN and CDR2 SVGIG (reference sequence). CDR3 in DNA: TGTGCCTGGAGTGAGGGATCAGGCGCAGATACGCAGTATTTT. This translates into CAWSEGSGADTQYF.

V and J are TRBV30 and TRBJ2-7; 7 bases are a match to TRBD1. The J segment lost 2 bases and the V segment lost 7 bases, leaving 5 bases of the junction unmatched. The V gene's germline CDR1 is GTSNPN and CDR2 SVGIG (reference sequence). This CDR3 has 12 residues. Written as DNA, the CDR3 is TGTGCCTCCGGGACAGTTGCCTACGAGCAGTACTTC. The encoded protein is CASGTVAYEQYF.

This chain uses TRBV9 with TRBJ2-7; 10 bases match TRBD2. J was trimmed by 5 bases and V by 3 bases; bases with no gene match: 11. Germline V lookup: CDR1 SGDLS, CDR2 YYNGEE. The CDR3 is made up of 16 amino acids. CDR3 in amino acids: CASSALSGGKVDEQYF. The CDR3 coding sequence is TGTGCCAGCAGCGCACTTAGCGGGGGGAAGGTTGACGAGCAGTACTTC.

J is TRBJ2-5 and V is TRBV3-1; the match to TRBD2 covers 8 bases. V dropped 0 bases and J dropped 2; count of bases not matched to a gene: 5. The CDR3 has 16 amino acids. Germline V gene sequence: CDR1 LGHDT, CDR2 YNNKEL (reference sequence). The chain's CDR3 is CASSQEASGGQETQYF. As DNA, the CDR3 is TGTGCCAGCAGCCAAGAGGCGAGCGGGGGTCAAGAGACCCAGTACTTC.

This chain links TRBV29-1 with TRBJ2-5, with TRBD2 matching over 8 bases. The germline gives CDR1 SQVTM, CDR2 ANQGSEA. V lost 1 base to trimming and J lost 2 bases; unmatched junction nucleotides: 12. This CDR3 is 17 amino acids long. The CDR3: CSVEGAGGSPTQETQYF. Written as DNA, the CDR3 is TGCAGCGTTGAAGGGGCGGGGGGTTCCCCCACTCAAGAGACCCAGTACTTC. The full variable domain, with the rest looked up from reference TRBV29-1 and TRBJ2-5, is SAVISQKPSRDICQRGTSLTIQCQVDSQVTMMFWYRQQPGQSLTLIATANQGSEATYESGFVIDKFPISRPNLTFSTLTVSNMSPEDSSIYLCSVEGAGGSPTQETQYFGPGTRLLVL.

This clonotype was seen only once. The chain has TRBV7-6 and TRBJ1-6, with 8 bases aligning to TRBD1. From germline, CDR1 is SGHVS and CDR2 FNYEAQ. The CDR3 contains 15 residues. V shed 5 bases and J 11 bases; nucleotides not matched to a gene: 11. This CDR3 is CASSPQGQGVTPLHF. The CDR3 bases are TGTGCCAGCAGCCCCCAAGGACAGGGCGTCACACCCCTCCACTTT.